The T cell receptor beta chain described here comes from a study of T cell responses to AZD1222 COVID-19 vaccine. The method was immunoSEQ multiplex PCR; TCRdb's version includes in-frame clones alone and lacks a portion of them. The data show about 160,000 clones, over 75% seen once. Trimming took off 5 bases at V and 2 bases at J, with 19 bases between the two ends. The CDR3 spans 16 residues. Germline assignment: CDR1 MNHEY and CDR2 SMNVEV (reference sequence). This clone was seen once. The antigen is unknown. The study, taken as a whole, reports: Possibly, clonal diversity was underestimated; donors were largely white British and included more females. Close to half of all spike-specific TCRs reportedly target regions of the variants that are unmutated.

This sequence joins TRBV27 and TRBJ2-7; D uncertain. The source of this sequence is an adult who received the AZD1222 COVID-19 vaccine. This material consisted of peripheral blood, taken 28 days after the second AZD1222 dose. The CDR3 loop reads CASSPSDGPLPYEQYF. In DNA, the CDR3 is TGTGCCAGCAGTCCATCGGACGGGCCCTTACCCTACGAGCAGTACTTC.